The next 21 T cell receptor beta chains were all read from a single sample in a study of cytotoxic CD8 clonotypes in ibrutinib-treated CLL. This table comes from immunoSEQ multiplex PCR, and its TCRdb copy is limited to in-frame clones, with some not included. The repertoire holds about 160,000 clones, around 80% seen once, with under 5.5% in the top ten. The material sequenced was PBMCs, taken after 24 months of ibrutinib treatment. The receptors stem from a human donor with chronic lymphocytic leukemia.

This chain links TRBV5-1 with TRBJ2-7; TRBD2 matches at 12 bases. This CDR3 has 15 amino acids. Trimming took 4 bases from V and 6 from J; bases not matched to a gene: 8. Germline-derived CDR1 and CDR2 are SGHRS and YFSETQ. CDR3 sequence (DNA): TGCGCCAGCAGCAAGGGACTAGCGGGTGGGGTCGAGCAGTACTTC. Translated, it gives CASSKGLAGGVEQYF.

The V gene is TRBV2, the J gene TRBJ1-1; D not certain. The V and J ends lost 6 bases and 1 base respectively, with 12 bases between them. Germline V gene data show CDR1 as SNHLY and CDR2 as FYNNEI. The CDR3 has 14 residues. CDR3 loop: CASSRRDWNTEAFF. For the CDR3, the DNA is TGTGCCAGCAGCCGAAGGGATTGGAACACTGAAGCTTTCTTT. The entire variable domain, with the rest obtained from reference TRBV2 and TRBJ1-1, is as follows: EPEVTQTPSHQVTQMGQEVILRCVPISNHLYFYWYRQILGQKVEFLVSFYNNEISEKSEIFDDQFSVERPDGSNFTLKIRSTKLEDSAMYFCASSRRDWNTEAFFGQGTRLTVV.

The V call is TRBV9, the J call TRBJ1-2; D gene uncertain. Trimming removed 0 bases from V and 8 bases from J, with 8 bases in between. The CDR3 is 12 amino acids. Germline assignment: CDR1 SGDLS and CDR2 YYNGEE. The CDR3 DNA follows: TGTGCCAGCAGCGTAGGCTCGGGGGGCTACACCTTC. It is translated as CASSVGSGGYTF.

J is TRBJ1-2 and V is TRBV7-3; TRBD1 agrees at 7 bases. Germline V CDR1 and CDR2: SGHTA, FQGTGA. CDR3 length: 15 amino acids. With V trimmed by 5 bases and J by 2 bases, 8 bases remained unmatched. The CDR3 protein is CASSARKQGNYGYTF. The DNA for the CDR3 is TGTGCCAGCAGCGCCCGGAAACAGGGGAACTATGGCTACACCTTC. Based on the CDR3 plus reference TRBV7-3 and TRBJ1-2, the full variable domain is GAGVSQTPSNKVTEKGKYVELRCDPISGHTALYWYRQSLGQGPEFLIYFQGTGAADDSGLPNDRFFAVRPEGSVSTLKIQRTERGDSAVYLCASSARKQGNYGYTFGSGTRLTVV.

The rearrangement uses TRBV13 and TRBJ2-2; maybe TRBD1 (7 bases). This CDR3 has 15 residues. Germline V CDR1 and CDR2: PRHDT, FYEKMQ (reference sequence). V lost 3 bases, J lost 3 bases, and 11 bases lay in between. CDR3 nucleotide sequence: TGTGCCAGCAGCTTGACAGGGACTCACACCGGGGAGCTGTTTTTT. This codes for CASSLTGTHTGELFF.

V and J are TRBV2 and TRBJ1-3; D is unresolved. The V end was cut by 7 bases, the J end by 10 bases, with 11 bases between. The length of the CDR3 is 11 residues. The germline V gene has CDR1 SNHLY and CDR2 FYNNEI. CDR3 loop: CASKQDLTIYF. CDR3 coding DNA: TGTGCCAGCAAGCAGGACTTAACCATATATTTT.

The V gene is TRBV6-5, the J gene TRBJ2-3; D is unresolved. The CDR3 totals 14 residues. Germline CDR1 is MNHEY and CDR2 is SVGAGI. Trimming left V 6 bases short and J 0 bases short, with 10 bases between. DNA for the CDR3: TGTGCCAGCAGACCGACATATAGCACAGATACGCAGTATTTT. This gives the protein CASRPTYSTDTQYF.

The chain links TRBV10-3 to TRBJ1-5, with D unresolved. CDR1 ENHRY and CDR2 SYGVKD come from the germline V gene. The CDR3 is 15 residues long. The V end was cut by 5 bases, the J end by 1 base, with 12 bases between. The CDR3 coding sequence is TGTGCCATCAGTCTTGGACCGGGGAGCAATCAGCCCCAGCATTTT. Translated, it gives CAISLGPGSNQPQHF.

This clone occurred a few times. The chain recombines TRBV6-1 with TRBJ1-4, with TRBD1 matching 9 bases. Germline values: CDR1 MNHNS, CDR2 SASEGT. CDR3 length: 16 residues. Trimming cost V 1 base and J 8 bases; bases outside gene matches: 8. Here the CDR3 reads CASSEGGGTGSEKLFF. CDR3 bases: TGTGCCAGCAGTGAAGGGGGAGGGACAGGGAGCGAAAAACTGTTTTTT.

This chain uses TRBV5-4 with TRBJ1-2, with unresolved D. The germline CDR1 and CDR2 sequences are SGHNT and YYREEE (reference sequence). The CDR3 runs 13 residues. Trimming took 2 bases from V and 13 from J, leaving 18 bases between them. The CDR3 DNA reads TGTGCCAGCAGCTTCCGTTTTGCGTTCCTTCGCACCTTC. Translated: CASSFRFAFLRTF.

The chain couples TRBV7-3 to TRBJ1-4; D might be TRBD1 (5 bases). Trimming took off 5 bases at V and 4 bases at J, with 14 bases between the two ends. The CDR3 covers 15 residues. Germline CDR1 and CDR2: SGHTA and FQGTGA. The CDR3 region is CASSRAGRFNEKLFF. In DNA form, the CDR3 reads TGTGCCAGCAGCCGAGCGGGGCGGTTTAATGAAAAACTGTTTTTT.

This clone has only one observation. The chain is built from TRBV6-9 and TRBJ2-7; D perhaps matches TRBD1 (5 bases). With 4 bases removed from V and 3 bases from J, the gap between germline ends came to 16 bases. Germline assignment: CDR1 MNHGY and CDR2 SVAAGI. CDR3 length: 15 amino acids. The CDR3 spells CASSLGRGHGYEQYF. The DNA of the CDR3 is TGTGCCAGCAGTTTAGGGCGTGGACACGGCTACGAGCAGTACTTC.

The V and J genes are TRBV27 and TRBJ2-3, with D maybe TRBD2 (6 bases). The CDR3 is 15 residues long. The ends were cut back, 3 bases at V and 2 bases at J, with 12 bases in the middle. Germline V gene lookup returns CDR1 MNHEY and CDR2 SMNVEV (reference sequence). The CDR3 here is CASSFPGGFTDTQYF. The CDR3 DNA is TGTGCCAGCAGTTTCCCCGGGGGTTTCACAGATACGCAGTATTTT.

The V call is TRBV5-4, the J call TRBJ2-1; unclear D gene. Germline values: CDR1 SGHNT, CDR2 YYREEE (reference sequence). With 1 base removed from V and 3 bases from J, the gap between germline ends came to 2 bases. The CDR3 extends over 12 amino acids. The CDR3 sequence is CASSLRYNEQFF. The DNA for the CDR3 is TGTGCCAGCAGCTTGCGCTACAATGAGCAGTTCTTC. Complete variable domain (other parts from reference TRBV5-4 and TRBJ2-1): ETGVTQSPTHLIKTRGQQVTLRCSSQSGHNTVSWYQQALGQGPQFIFQYYREEENGRGNFPPRFSGLQFPNYSSELNVNALELDDSALYLCASSLRYNEQFFGPGTRLTVL.

In the case of this clone: The junction shows a germline mismatch at one end, possibly a read error. V gene TRBV7-7 combines with J gene TRBJ2-3; D possibly corresponds to TRBD2 (6 bases). The CDR3 sequence is 15 residues long. Germline-derived CDR1 and CDR2 are SSHAT and FNYEAQ (reference sequence). Here the CDR3 reads CASSLSGSGADTQYF. The CDR3 DNA sequence: TGTGCTAGCAGCTTAAGCGGGTCCGGGGCAGATACGCAGTATTTT.

J is TRBJ1-5 and V is TRBV30; TRBD1 matches 12 bases. CDR3 length: 15 amino acids. The ends lost 3 bases at V and 7 bases at J; junction bases unmatched: 7. CDR1 and CDR2 (germline): GTSNPN, SVGIG (reference sequence). CDR3 nucleotide sequence: TGTGCCTGGAGCCGGGACAGGGGGCCGGAACAGCCCCAGCATTTT. As protein: CAWSRDRGPEQPQHF.

V usage is TRBV15 and J usage is TRBJ1-4, with D unresolved. CDR3 length: 18 residues. Trimming took 6 bases from V and 8 from J, leaving 28 bases between them. Looked up from germline, CDR1 is LNHNV and CDR2 is YYDKDF (reference sequence). CDR3 bases: TGTGCCACCAGTAGTTTGGCTAAAGGATCCGATGTAACGGAAAAACTGTTTTTT. Translated, it gives CATSSLAKGSDVTEKLFF.

This clone was counted a single time. V usage is TRBV6-5 and J usage is TRBJ2-3, with 7 bases that match TRBD1. Trimming took 2 bases from V and 7 from J; bases not matched to a gene: 3. The germline gives CDR1 MNHEY, CDR2 SVGAGI. The CDR3 consists of 13 residues. The chain's CDR3 is CASSYRDSHTQYF. CDR3 bases: TGTGCCAGCAGTTACCGGGACAGCCATACGCAGTATTTT.

This chain's CDR3 is CASSVGGTVISGNTIYF. The DNA of the CDR3 is TGTGCCAGCAGCGTAGGGGGGACAGTGATCTCTGGAAACACCATATATTTT. V and J are TRBV9 and TRBJ1-3, with 7 bases that match TRBD1. This CDR3 is built from 17 residues. Germline CDR1 and CDR2: SGDLS and YYNGEE. V trimming: 0 bases; J trimming: 0 bases; junction bases outside the gene matches: 6.

V is TRBV28 and J is TRBJ1-1; a possible D gene is TRBD1 (6 bases). CDR3 length equals 14 residues. Per germline, CDR1 MDHEN and CDR2 SYDVKM. Deletions cut 5 bases from V and 6 bases from J, with 16 bases between. This CDR3 reads CASSPRRGGAEAFF. Written as DNA, the CDR3 is TGTGCCAGCAGTCCTCGTAGGGGGGGAGCTGAAGCTTTCTTT.

This clone was seen only once. V is TRBV15 and J is TRBJ1-1; D gene uncertain. Germline loops: CDR1 LNHNV, CDR2 YYDKDF (reference sequence). CDR3 length equals 15 residues. V shed 4 bases and J shed 2 bases, with 14 bases lying between them. CDR3: CATSKSLWENTEAFF. In nucleotides, the CDR3 is TGTGCCACCAGCAAAAGTCTTTGGGAAAACACTGAAGCTTTCTTT.